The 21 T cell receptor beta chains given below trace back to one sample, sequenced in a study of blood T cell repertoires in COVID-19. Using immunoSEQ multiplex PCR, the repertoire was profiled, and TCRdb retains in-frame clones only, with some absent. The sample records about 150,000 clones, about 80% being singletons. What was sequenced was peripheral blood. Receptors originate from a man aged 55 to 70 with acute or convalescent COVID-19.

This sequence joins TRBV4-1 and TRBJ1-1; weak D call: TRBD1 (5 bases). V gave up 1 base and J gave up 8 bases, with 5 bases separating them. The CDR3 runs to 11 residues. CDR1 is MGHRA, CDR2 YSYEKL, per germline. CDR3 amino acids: CASSQGGEAFF. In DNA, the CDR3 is TGCGCCAGCAGCCAAGGGGGCGAAGCTTTCTTT.

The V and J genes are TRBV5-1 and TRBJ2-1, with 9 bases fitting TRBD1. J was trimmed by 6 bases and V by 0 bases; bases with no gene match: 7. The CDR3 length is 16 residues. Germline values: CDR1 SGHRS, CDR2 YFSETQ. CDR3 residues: CASSLDTGGGINEQFF. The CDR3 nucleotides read TGCGCCAGCAGCTTGGACACAGGGGGCGGAATCAATGAGCAGTTCTTC. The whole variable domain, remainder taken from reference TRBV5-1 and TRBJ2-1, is KAGVTQTPRYLIKTRGQQVTLSCSPISGHRSVSWYQQTPGQGLQFLFEYFSETQRNKGNFPGRFSGRQFSNSRSEMNVSTLELGDSALYLCASSLDTGGGINEQFFGPGTRLTVL.

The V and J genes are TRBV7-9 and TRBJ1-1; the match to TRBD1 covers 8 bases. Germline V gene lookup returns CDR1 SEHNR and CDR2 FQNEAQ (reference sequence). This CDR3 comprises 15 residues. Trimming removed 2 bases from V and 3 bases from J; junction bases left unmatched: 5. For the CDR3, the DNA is TGTGCCAGCAGCTTACGTAGACAGGGGCACACTGAAGCTTTCTTT. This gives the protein CASSLRRQGHTEAFF.

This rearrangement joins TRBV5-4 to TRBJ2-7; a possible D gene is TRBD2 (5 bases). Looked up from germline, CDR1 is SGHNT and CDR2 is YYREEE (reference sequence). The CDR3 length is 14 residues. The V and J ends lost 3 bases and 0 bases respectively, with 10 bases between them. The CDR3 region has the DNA TGTGCCAGCAGCTGGGAGAGGGTCTCCTACGAGCAGTACTTC. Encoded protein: CASSWERVSYEQYF.

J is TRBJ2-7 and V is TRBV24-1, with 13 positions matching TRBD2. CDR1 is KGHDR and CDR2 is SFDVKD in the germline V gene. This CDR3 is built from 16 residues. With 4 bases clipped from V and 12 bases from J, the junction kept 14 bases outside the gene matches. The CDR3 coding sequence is TGTGCCACCAGTGACCCTGGACTAGCGGGAGTGGAAAATAGGTACTTC. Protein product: CATSDPGLAGVENRYF.

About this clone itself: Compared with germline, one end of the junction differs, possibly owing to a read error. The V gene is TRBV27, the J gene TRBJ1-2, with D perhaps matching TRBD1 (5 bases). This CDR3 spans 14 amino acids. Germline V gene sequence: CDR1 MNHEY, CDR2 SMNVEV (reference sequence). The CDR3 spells CASSLSGQGGLSYF. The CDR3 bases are TGTGCCAGCAGTTTATCAGGGCAGGGTGGGTTGTCCTACTTC.

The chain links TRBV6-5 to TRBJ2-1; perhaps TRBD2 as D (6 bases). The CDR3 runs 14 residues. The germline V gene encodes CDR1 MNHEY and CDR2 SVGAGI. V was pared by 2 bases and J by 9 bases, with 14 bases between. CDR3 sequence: CASSYPTRFSEQFF. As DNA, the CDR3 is TGTGCCAGCAGTTACCCGACTAGGTTTAGTGAGCAGTTCTTC.

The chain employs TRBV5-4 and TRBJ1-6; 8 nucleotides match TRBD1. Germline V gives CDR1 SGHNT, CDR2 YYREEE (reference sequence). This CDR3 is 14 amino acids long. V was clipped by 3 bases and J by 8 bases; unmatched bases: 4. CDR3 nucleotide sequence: TGTGCCAGCAGCTCCGGGACAGGTGATTCACCCCTCCACTTT. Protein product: CASSSGTGDSPLHF.

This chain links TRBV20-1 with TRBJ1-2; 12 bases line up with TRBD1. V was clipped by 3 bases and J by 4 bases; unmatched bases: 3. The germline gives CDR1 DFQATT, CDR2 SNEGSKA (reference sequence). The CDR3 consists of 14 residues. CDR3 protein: CSASGTGGIYGYTF. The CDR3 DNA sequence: TGCAGTGCTAGTGGGACAGGGGGCATCTATGGCTACACCTTC.

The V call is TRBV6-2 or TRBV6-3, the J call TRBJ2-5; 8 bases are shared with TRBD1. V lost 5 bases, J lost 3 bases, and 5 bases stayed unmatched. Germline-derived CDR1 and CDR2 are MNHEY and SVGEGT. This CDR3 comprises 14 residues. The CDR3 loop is CASSPGQVKETQYF. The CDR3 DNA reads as TGTGCCAGCAGTCCGGGACAGGTTAAAGAGACCCAGTACTTC.

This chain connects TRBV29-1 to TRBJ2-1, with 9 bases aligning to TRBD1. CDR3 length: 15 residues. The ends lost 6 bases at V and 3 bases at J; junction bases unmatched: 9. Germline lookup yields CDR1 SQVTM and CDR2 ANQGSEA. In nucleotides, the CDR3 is TGCAGCGTCGATTCGGGGACAGGGCTCTACAATGAGCAGTTCTTC. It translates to CSVDSGTGLYNEQFF.

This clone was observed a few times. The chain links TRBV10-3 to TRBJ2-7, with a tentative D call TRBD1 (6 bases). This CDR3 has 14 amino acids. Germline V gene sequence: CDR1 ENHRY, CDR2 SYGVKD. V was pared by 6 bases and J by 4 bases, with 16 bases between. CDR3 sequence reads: CAIRRGRQGYEQYF. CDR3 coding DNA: TGTGCCATCAGGAGAGGGCGGCAGGGGTACGAGCAGTACTTC.

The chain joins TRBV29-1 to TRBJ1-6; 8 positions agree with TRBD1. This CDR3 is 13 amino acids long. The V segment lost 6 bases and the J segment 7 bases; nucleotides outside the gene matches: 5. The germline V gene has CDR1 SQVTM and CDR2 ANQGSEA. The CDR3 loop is CSVGQGQNSPLHF. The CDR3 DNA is TGCAGCGTCGGACAGGGACAAAATTCACCCCTCCACTTT.

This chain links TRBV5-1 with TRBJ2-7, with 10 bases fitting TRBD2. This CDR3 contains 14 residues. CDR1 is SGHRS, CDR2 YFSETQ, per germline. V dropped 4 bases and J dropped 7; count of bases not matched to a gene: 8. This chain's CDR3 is CASSQAGGAGEQYF. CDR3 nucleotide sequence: TGCGCCAGCAGCCAAGCGGGAGGGGCTGGGGAGCAGTACTTC.

The CDR3 DNA is TGCGCCAGCAGCCAATTGGGGGGAGCTGGAAACACCATATATTTT. Translation: CASSQLGGAGNTIYF. The chain joins TRBV4-3 to TRBJ1-3; a weak D match, TRBD1 (5 bases). With 2 bases removed from V and 2 bases from J, the gap between germline ends came to 10 bases. The CDR3 consists of 15 residues. Germline V gene lookup returns CDR1 LGHNA and CDR2 YSLEER.

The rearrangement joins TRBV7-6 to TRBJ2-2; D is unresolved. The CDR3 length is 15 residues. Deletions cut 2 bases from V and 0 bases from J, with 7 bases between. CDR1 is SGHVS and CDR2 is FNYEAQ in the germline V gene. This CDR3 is CASSLQATNTGELFF. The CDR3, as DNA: TGTGCCAGCAGCTTACAGGCGACGAACACCGGGGAGCTGTTTTTT.

The CDR3 nucleotides are TGTGCCAGCAGCCAAAGACAGGGTATAGAGGCCAAAAACATTCAGTACTTC. Amino acids: CASSQRQGIEAKNIQYF. V is TRBV3-1 (or the pseudogene TRBV3-2) and J is TRBJ2-4; TRBD1 agrees at 7 bases. CDR1 and CDR2 (germline): LGHDT, YNNKEL (reference sequence). With 2 bases clipped from V and 1 base from J, the junction kept 8 bases outside the gene matches. The CDR3 length is 17 residues.

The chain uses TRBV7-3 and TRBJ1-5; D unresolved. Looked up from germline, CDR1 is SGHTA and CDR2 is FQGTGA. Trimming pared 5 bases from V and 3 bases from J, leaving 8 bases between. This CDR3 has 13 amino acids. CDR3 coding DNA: TGTGCCAGCAGCCCTGGAGTCAATCAGCCCCAGCATTTT. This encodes CASSPGVNQPQHF.

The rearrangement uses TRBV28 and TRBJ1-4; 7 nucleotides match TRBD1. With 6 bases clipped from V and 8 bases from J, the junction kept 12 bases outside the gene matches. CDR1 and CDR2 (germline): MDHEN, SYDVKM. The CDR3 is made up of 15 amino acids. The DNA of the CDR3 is TGTGCCAGCAGGACCAGGTTGGAGGGGGCCGAAAAACTGTTTTTT. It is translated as CASRTRLEGAEKLFF.

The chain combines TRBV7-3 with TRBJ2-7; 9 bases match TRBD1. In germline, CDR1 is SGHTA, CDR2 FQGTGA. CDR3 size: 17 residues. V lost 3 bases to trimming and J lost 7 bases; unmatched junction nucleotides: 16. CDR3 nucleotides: TGTGCCAGCAGCTTGGTGAAAGAGACAGGGGGTTTCTTGGAGCAGTACTTC. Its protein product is CASSLVKETGGFLEQYF.

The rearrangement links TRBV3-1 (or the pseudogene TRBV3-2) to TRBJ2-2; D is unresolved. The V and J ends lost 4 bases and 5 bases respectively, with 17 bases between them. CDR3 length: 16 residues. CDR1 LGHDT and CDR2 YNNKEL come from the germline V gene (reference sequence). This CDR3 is CASSRGGELRTGELFF. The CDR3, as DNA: TGTGCCAGCAGCCGCGGTGGCGAACTGAGGACCGGGGAGCTGTTTTTT.